Ten or more counts support the clone carrying this TCR beta chain. Losses at the gene ends were 8 bases for V and 12 bases for J; bases not matched to a gene: 14. Germline V gives CDR1 SGHTA, CDR2 FQGNSA. This CDR3 has 15 amino acids. 5'RACE with 10-nucleotide random UMIs generated the cDNA. MiXCR, run by TCRdb on the 5' RACE reads, gives a single entry per CDR3 protein. The sample has about 70,000 distinct CDR3 sequences; 3.2% are singletons. The record originates from a study of neurological immune-mediated disorders. The TCR sequence derives from a woman aged 50 to 60 with multiple sclerosis. The sequencing sample was made of PBMCs. This chain uses TRBV7-2 with TRBJ2-7; 15 bases line up with TRBD2. The CDR3 region has the DNA TGTGCCAGCGCCCCGGGACTAGCGGGGGGCGCCCAGCTGTACGTC. Residues: CASAPGLAGGAQLYV.